The next 12 T cell receptor beta chains were all read from a single sample in a study of CD4 T cells in relation to SARS-CoV-2 and coronaviruses (dated by TCRdb to the early 2020s). CD4+ T cells from unexposed donors were collected before the COVID-19 pandemic (2011-2018). The EasySep CD4+ T cell isolation kit was used to isolate CD4+ T cells once the cultures had run for 10 to 11 days. These TCRs are of unknown antigen specificity. Libraries were built with the immunoSEQ multiplex PCR assay. What TCRdb holds here is the immuneACCESS table cut down to in-frame rearrangements. Part of the clones is not present; checked against another copy, under half of the missing clones reflect an unresolved V gene, and the others are unexplained. The sample contains about 20,000 clones, roughly 73% of them found a single time. The ten largest clones add up to about 17% of the sample. The sequencing sample was made of CD4+ T cells from PBMCs, cultured in vitro. These receptors were collected from a human donor in good health.

The table lists this clone with a count of one. The chain carries TRBV4-1 and TRBJ2-2; maybe TRBD2 (6 bases). Germline assignment: CDR1 MGHRA and CDR2 YSYEKL. V was shortened by 1 base and J by 2 bases, with 11 bases between the two germline ends. CDR3 size: 16 residues. The CDR3 DNA reads TGCGCCAGCAGCCAAGTTCTAGCGCATAACACCGGGGAGCTGTTTTTT. Protein product: CASSQVLAHNTGELFF.

The V and J genes are TRBV9 and TRBJ2-2; the D gene is possibly TRBD2 (5 bases). Trimming took 0 bases from V and 4 from J, leaving 16 bases between them. The CDR3 loop spans 17 amino acids. Germline V gene lookup returns CDR1 SGDLS and CDR2 YYNGEE. The CDR3 spells CASSVGYVGVSTGELFF. CDR3 sequence (DNA): TGTGCCAGCAGCGTAGGTTACGTGGGAGTAAGCACCGGGGAGCTGTTTTTT.

The V and J genes are TRBV12-3 or TRBV12-4 and TRBJ1-2; D unresolved. The CDR3 has 13 amino acids. The V end lost 3 bases, the J end lost 5 bases, and 10 bases lay between the germline ends. CDR3 nucleotides: TGTGCCAGCAGTTTTAGGGTCGGTTATGGCTACACCTTC. It specifies CASSFRVGYGYTF.

This sequence joins TRBV3-1 (or the pseudogene TRBV3-2) and TRBJ2-1, with 7 nucleotides matching TRBD1. Germline loops: CDR1 LGHDT, CDR2 YNNKEL (reference sequence). This CDR3 has 17 amino acids. The ends lost 4 bases at V and 6 bases at J; junction bases unmatched: 15. The CDR3 DNA follows: TGTGCCAGCAGCCCCGAACCGGGACAGAGAGATTTCAATGAGCAGTTCTTC. Translating it yields CASSPEPGQRDFNEQFF.

The genes are TRBV7-2 and TRBJ1-2; maybe TRBD1 (5 bases). This CDR3 has 14 residues. V lost 4 bases and J lost 7, with 16 bases in between. The germline V gene has CDR1 SGHTA and CDR2 FQGNSA. CDR3 sequence reads: CASSSIPGTGGYTF. DNA for the CDR3: TGTGCCAGCAGCTCAATACCCGGGACGGGTGGCTACACCTTC.

In this sample, this clone turned up a few times. This chain uses TRBV19 with TRBJ2-5; 10 bases are a match to TRBD1. This CDR3 comprises 14 residues. V was pared by 5 bases and J by 1 base, with 1 base of the junction left unmatched. Germline CDR1 is LNHDA and CDR2 is SQIVND (reference sequence). CDR3 bases: TGTGCCAGTAGTGACAGGGGGCTCCAAGAGACCCAGTACTTC. Protein product: CASSDRGLQETQYF.

This chain links TRBV3-1 (or the pseudogene TRBV3-2) with TRBJ2-7, with 15 nucleotides matching TRBD2. V lost 4 bases, J lost 5 bases, and 9 bases stayed unmatched. There are 17 residues in the CDR3. From germline, CDR1 is LGHDT and CDR2 YNNKEL (reference sequence). Here the CDR3 reads CASSLKMGLAGGNEQYF. CDR3 coding DNA: TGTGCCAGCAGCCTTAAGATGGGACTAGCGGGAGGAAACGAGCAGTACTTC.

This clone was picked up a small number of times. V is TRBV4-1 and J is TRBJ2-7; TRBD2 matches 7 bases. V lost 0 bases and J lost 5; bases outside the gene matches: 13. CDR3 size: 17 residues. From germline, CDR1 is MGHRA and CDR2 YSYEKL. CDR3 coding DNA: TGCGCCAGCAGCCAAGATCGGGGGGTCCTCCGTCCCCACGAGCAGTACTTC. Translating it yields CASSQDRGVLRPHEQYF.

This chain connects TRBV29-1 to TRBJ2-2; D is undetermined. V was cut by 1 base and J by 2 bases, with 5 bases left in between. Germline loops: CDR1 SQVTM, CDR2 ANQGSEA. The CDR3 loop spans 13 amino acids. For the CDR3, the DNA is TGCAGCGTTGAAGCCCATAACACCGGGGAGCTGTTTTTT. It translates to CSVEAHNTGELFF.

This clone appeared a few times. The chain links TRBV7-9 to TRBJ2-2; 10 bases match TRBD2. The germline V gene has CDR1 SEHNR and CDR2 FQNEAQ (reference sequence). Losses at the gene ends were 5 bases for V and 6 bases for J; bases not matched to a gene: 12. The CDR3 consists of 17 residues. CDR3 bases: TGTGCCAGCAGCCAGAGGTTTCTAGCGGGAGTAGCCGGGGAGCTGTTTTTT. The encoded protein is CASSQRFLAGVAGELFF.

The chain is built from TRBV15 and TRBJ1-2; TRBD1 might be the D (6 bases). The V and J ends lost 5 bases and 4 bases respectively, with 14 bases between them. The CDR3 runs to 14 residues. CDR1 is LNHNV and CDR2 is YYDKDF in the germline V gene (reference sequence). This CDR3 is CATSPLQGVYGYTF. DNA for the CDR3: TGTGCCACCAGCCCTCTACAGGGAGTCTATGGCTACACCTTC. Full variable domain (rest looked up from reference TRBV15 and TRBJ1-2): DAMVIQNPRYQVTQFGKPVTLSCSQTLNHNVMYWYQQKSSQAPKLLFHYYDKDFNNEADTPDNFQSRRPNTSFCFLDIRSPGLGDTAMYLCATSPLQGVYGYTFGSGTRLTVV.

The V and J genes are TRBV2 and TRBJ1-6; the match to TRBD1 covers 7 bases. The CDR3 extends over 15 amino acids. V shed 1 base, J shed 7 bases, and the junction held 4 bases outside the gene matches. The V gene's germline CDR1 is SNHLY and CDR2 FYNNEI. The CDR3 region has the DNA TGTGCCAGCAGTGAAGGAAGACAGGGAAATTCACCCCTCCACTTT. Its protein is CASSEGRQGNSPLHF.